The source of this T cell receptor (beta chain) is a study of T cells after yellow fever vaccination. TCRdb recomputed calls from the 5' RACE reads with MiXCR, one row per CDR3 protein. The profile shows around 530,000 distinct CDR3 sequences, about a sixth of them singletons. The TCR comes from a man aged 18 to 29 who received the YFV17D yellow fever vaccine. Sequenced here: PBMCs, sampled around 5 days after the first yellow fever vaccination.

Here the CDR3 DNA reads TGTGCCAGCAGCTTACGCGGGGGCCCCGGGGTCACAGATACGCAGTATTTT. The encoded protein is CASSLRGGPGVTDTQYF. The chain has TRBV7-3 and TRBJ2-3; a weak D match, TRBD2 (7 bases). CDR3 length: 17 amino acids. In germline, CDR1 is SGHTA, CDR2 FQGTGA. V lost 2 bases, J lost 2 bases, and 17 bases lay in between.